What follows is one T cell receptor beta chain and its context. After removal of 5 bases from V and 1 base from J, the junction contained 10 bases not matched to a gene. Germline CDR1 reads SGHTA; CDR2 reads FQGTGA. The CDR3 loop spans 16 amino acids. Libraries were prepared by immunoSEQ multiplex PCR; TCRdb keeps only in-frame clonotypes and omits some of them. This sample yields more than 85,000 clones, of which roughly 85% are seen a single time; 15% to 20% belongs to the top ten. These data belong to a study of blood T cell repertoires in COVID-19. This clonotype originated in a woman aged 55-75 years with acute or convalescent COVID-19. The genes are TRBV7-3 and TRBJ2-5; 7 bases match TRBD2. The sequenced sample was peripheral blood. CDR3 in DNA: TGTGCCAGCAGCCCCTTGGGGGGGGTAACCCAAGAGACCCAGTACTTC. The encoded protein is CASSPLGGVTQETQYF.